This T cell receptor beta chain is from a study of control samples from healthy donors and cancer patients. Libraries were prepared by immunoSEQ multiplex PCR; TCRdb keeps only in-frame clonotypes and omits some of them. In the table there are 98,000 or so clones, around 82% of which are singletons. The source material was blood. The TCR was taken from a man between 60 and 70 years old in good health.

In DNA form, the CDR3 reads TGTGCCAGCAGCGCAAGATGGTCGAGGACAGTTCGTTCGGATACGCAGTATTTT. Translated: CASSARWSRTVRSDTQYF. The chain combines TRBV9 with TRBJ2-3; TRBD1 is a possible D gene (6 bases). Germline V gives CDR1 SGDLS, CDR2 YYNGEE. The length of the CDR3 is 18 residues. Between the trimmed V and J ends, which lost 3 bases and 6 bases, there was a span of 26 bases.